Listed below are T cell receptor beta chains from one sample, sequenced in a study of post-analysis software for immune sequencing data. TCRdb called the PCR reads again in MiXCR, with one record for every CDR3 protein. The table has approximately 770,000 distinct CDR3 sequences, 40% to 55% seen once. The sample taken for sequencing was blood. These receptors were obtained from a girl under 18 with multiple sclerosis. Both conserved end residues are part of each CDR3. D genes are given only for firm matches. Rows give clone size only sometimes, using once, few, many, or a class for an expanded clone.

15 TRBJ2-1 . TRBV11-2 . TGTGCCAGCAGCTTCTACGGGAGTAAGAACAATGAGCAGTTCTTC CASSFYGSKNNEQFF
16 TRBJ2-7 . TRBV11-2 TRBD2 TGTGCCAGCAGCAGCACCCCGGGACTAGCGTCCCACGAGCAGTACTTC CASSSTPGLASHEQYF
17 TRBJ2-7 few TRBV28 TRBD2 TGTGCCAGCACCCTTACGACTAGCGGGAGGGCCAGCCACGAGCAGTACTTC CASTLTTSGRASHEQYF
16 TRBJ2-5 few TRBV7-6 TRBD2 TGTGCCAGCAGCTTAGACCCGACTAGCGGAAGGGAGACCCAGTACTTC CASSLDPTSGRETQYF
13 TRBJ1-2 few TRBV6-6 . TGTGCCAGCAGTTTCCTACAGGGTTATGGCTACACCTTC CASSFLQGYGYTF
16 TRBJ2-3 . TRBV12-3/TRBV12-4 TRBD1 TGTGCCAGCACCCCGGACAGGGGGACGGTCCGGGATACGCAGTATTTT CASTPDRGTVRDTQYF
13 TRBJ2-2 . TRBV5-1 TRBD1 TGCGCCAGCAGCTGGACAGGGGCCGGGGAGCTGTTTTTT CASSWTGAGELFF
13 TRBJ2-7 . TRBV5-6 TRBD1 TGTGCCAGCGCCGGGACAGCTAGTTACGAGCAGTACTTC CASAGTASYEQYF
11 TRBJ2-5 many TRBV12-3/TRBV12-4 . TGTGCCAGCAGTTTCCGGGAGACCCAGTACTTC CASSFRETQYF
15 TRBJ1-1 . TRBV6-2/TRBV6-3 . TGTGCCAGCAGTTCCGCGGAGGGGGGGAACACTGAAGCTTTCTTT CASSSAEGGNTEAFF
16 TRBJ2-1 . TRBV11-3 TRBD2 TGTGCCAGCAGCTCCGCCCTAGCGGGAGGTTTGGGTGAGCAGTTCTTC CASSSALAGGLGEQFF
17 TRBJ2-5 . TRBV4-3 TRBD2 TGCGCCAGCAGCCAGACGGCGGGTAGCGGGAGTTGGGAGACCCAGTACTTC CASSQTAGSGSWETQYF
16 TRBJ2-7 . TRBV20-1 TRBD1 TGCAGTGCTAGACCCCTAGGGGGGACAGGGCTCCACGAGCAGTACTTC CSARPLGGTGLHEQYF
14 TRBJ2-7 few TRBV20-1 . TGCAGTGCTAGGTGGTTCTCCAGCCCCAACGAGCAGTACTTC CSARWFSSPNEQYF
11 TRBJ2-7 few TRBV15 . TGTGCCACCAGTAGAGGGGCGGAGCAGTACTTC CATSRGAEQYF